This T cell receptor beta chain comes out of a study of long-term antiretroviral therapy in people with HIV. In this sample, this clone turned up once. Assay version v3.0 of immunoSEQ was used, and it was run at survey level. Profiling relied on immunoSEQ multiplex PCR, and the TCRdb table lists in-frame clones only, not all of them. The data show tens of thousands of clones, 70% to 90% seen once. Germline V gives CDR1 SGHRS, CDR2 YFSETQ. The CDR3 runs 14 residues. Trimming took off 5 bases at V and 1 base at J, with 12 bases between the two ends. The rearrangement uses TRBV5-1 and TRBJ2-5, with D perhaps assigned TRBD1 or TRBD2 (5 bases each). The sample was unsorted PBMCs, taken 2.3 years after starting antiretroviral therapy. This TCR was recovered from a man aged 60 to 75 with HIV. In DNA form, the CDR3 reads TGCGCCAGCAGTCCGGGGCAATCCCAAGAGACCCAGTACTTC. Residues: CASSPGQSQETQYF.